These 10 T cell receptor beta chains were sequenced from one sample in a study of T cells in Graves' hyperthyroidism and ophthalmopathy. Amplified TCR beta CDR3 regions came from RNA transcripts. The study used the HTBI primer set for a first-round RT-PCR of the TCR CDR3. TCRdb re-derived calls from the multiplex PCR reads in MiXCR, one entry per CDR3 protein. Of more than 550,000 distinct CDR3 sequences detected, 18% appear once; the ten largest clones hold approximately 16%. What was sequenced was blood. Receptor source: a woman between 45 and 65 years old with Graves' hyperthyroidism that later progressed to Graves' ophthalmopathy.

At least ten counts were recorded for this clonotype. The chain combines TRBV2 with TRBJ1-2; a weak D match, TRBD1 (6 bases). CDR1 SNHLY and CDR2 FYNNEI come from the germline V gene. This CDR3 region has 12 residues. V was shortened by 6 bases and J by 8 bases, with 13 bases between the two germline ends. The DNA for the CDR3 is TGTGCCAGCAGGGAGGGCGGGACAGGCTACACCTTC. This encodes CASREGGTGYTF.

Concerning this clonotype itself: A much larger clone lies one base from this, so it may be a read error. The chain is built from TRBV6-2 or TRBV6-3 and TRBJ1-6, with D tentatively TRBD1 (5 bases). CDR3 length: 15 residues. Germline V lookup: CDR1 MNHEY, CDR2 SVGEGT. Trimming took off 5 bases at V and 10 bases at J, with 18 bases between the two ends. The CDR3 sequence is CASSGQGGIISPLHF. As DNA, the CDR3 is TGTGCCAGCAGTGGGCAGGGCGGAATAATATCACCCCTCCACTTT.

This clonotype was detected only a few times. For the CDR3, the DNA is TGTGCCAGCAGCCCGACCCCACGGGGAAACACCATATATTTT. Translated, it gives CASSPTPRGNTIYF. This rearrangement joins TRBV7-2 to TRBJ1-3; D is uncertain. Germline loops: CDR1 SGHTA, CDR2 FQGNSA. This CDR3 is built from 14 residues. Trimming cost V 5 bases and J 4 bases, with 12 bases left between them.

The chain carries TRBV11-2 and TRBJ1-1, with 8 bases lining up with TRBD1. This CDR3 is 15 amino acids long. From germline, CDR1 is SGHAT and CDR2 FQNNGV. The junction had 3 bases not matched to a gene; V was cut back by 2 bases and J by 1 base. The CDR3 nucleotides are TGTGCCAGCAGCTTACGGACAGGGCAGAACACTGAAGCTTTCTTT. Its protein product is CASSLRTGQNTEAFF.

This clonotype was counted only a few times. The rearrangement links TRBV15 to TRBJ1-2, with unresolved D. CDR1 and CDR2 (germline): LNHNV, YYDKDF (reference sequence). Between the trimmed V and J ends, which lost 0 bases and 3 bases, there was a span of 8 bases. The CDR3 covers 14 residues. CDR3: CATSREKGYYGYTF. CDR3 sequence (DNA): TGTGCCACCAGCAGAGAAAAGGGTTACTATGGCTACACCTTC.

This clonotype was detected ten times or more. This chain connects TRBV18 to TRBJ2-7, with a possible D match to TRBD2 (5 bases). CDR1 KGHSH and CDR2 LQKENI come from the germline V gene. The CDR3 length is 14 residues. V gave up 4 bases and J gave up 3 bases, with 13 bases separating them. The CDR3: CASSRGSNNYEQYF. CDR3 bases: TGTGCCAGCTCACGTGGGAGCAATAACTACGAGCAGTACTTC.

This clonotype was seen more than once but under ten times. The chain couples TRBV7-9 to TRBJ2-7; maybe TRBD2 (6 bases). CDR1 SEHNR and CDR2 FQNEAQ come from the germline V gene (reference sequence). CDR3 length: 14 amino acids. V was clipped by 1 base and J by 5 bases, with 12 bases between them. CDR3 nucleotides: TGTGCCAGCAGCTTAGGAGGGACTCTCCACGAGCAGTACTTC. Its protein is CASSLGGTLHEQYF.

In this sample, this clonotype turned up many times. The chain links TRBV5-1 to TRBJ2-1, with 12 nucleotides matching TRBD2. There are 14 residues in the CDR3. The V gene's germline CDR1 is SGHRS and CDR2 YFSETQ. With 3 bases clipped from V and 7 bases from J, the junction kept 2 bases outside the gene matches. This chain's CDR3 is CASSYGLAGNEQFF. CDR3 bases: TGCGCCAGCAGCTACGGACTAGCGGGAAATGAGCAGTTCTTC.

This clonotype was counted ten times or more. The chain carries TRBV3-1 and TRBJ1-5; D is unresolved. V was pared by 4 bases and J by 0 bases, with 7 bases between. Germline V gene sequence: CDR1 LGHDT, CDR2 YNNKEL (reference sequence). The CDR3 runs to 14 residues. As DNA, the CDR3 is TGTGCCAGCAGCCTAGATTTTAGCAATCAGCCCCAGCATTTT. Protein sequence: CASSLDFSNQPQHF.

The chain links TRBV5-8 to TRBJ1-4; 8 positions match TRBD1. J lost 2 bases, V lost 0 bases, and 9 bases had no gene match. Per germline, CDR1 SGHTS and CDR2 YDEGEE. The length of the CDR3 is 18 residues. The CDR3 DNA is TGTGCCAGCAGCTTGGGGACAGGGTTTTTGTCGACTAATGAAAAACTGTTTTTT. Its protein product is CASSLGTGFLSTNEKLFF.